The clone carrying this T cell receptor (beta chain) was seen ten or more times. What it binds is unknown. The CDR3 loop spans 16 amino acids. With 6 bases clipped from V and 7 bases from J, the junction kept 9 bases outside the gene matches. From germline, CDR1 is SNHLY and CDR2 FYNNEI. The sample belongs to a study of T cells in Graves' hyperthyroidism and ophthalmopathy. Amplification of TCR beta CDR3 regions used RNA as the template. An initial round of RT-PCR targeting the TCR CDR3 relied on the HTBI primer set. Each CDR3 protein is one row after TCRdb ran MiXCR on the multiplex PCR reads. The table shows over 650,000 distinct CDR3 sequences, with 45% occurring only once. General observations from the study: Appearing also in blood were most of the thyroid clonotypes expanded above 0.001.

The V gene is TRBV2, the J gene TRBJ2-5; TRBD2 matches 15 bases. The receptor was isolated from an adult man with Graves' disease, either hyperthyroidism or ophthalmopathy (not recorded which). Sequencing used peripheral blood or thyroid tissue (not recorded which). The CDR3 region has the DNA TGTGCCAGCAGCCGCGGACTAGCGGGGGGGAGCGGGACCCAGTACTTC. Protein sequence: CASSRGLAGGSGTQYF.